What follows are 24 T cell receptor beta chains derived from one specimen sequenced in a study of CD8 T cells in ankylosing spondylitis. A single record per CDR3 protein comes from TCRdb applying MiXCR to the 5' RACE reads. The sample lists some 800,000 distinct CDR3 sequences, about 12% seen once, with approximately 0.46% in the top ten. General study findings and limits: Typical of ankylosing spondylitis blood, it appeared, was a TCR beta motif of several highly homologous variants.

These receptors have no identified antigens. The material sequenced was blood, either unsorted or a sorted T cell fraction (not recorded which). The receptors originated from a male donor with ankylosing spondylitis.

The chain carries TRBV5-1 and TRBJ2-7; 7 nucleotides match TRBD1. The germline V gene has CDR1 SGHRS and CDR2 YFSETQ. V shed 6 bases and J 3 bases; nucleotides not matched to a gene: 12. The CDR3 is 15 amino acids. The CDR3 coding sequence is TGCGCCAGCACCACCACCGGGACAGCTATCTACGAGCAGTACTTC. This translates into CASTTTGTAIYEQYF.

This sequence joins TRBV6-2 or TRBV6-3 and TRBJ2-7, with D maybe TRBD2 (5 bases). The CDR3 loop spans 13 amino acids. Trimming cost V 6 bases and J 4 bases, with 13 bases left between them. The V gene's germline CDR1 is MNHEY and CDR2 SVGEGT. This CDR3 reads CASRPEGEYEQYF. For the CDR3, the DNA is TGTGCCAGCAGGCCCGAGGGAGAGTACGAGCAGTACTTC.

CDR3 sequence (DNA): TGCAGTGCTAGAAAAGGGGGGCCCAATGACTACGAGCAGTACTTC. Translating gives CSARKGGPNDYEQYF. V gene TRBV20-1 combines with J gene TRBJ2-7, with D perhaps being TRBD1 or TRBD2 (6 bases each). The germline V gene has CDR1 DFQATT and CDR2 SNEGSKA (reference sequence). V was trimmed by 2 bases and J by 3 bases, leaving 17 bases between them. This CDR3 is built from 15 residues.

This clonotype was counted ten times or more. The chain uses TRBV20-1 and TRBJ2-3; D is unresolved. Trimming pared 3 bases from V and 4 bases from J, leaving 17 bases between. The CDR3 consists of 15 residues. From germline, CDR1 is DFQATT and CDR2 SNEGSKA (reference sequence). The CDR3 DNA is TGCAGTGCTAGTATGTTAGGAACAAGCCCAGATACGCAGTATTTT. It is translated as CSASMLGTSPDTQYF.

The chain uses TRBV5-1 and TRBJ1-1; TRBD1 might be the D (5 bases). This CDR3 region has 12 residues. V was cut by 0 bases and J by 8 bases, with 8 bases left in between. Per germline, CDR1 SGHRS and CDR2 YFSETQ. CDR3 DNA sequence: TGCGCCAGCAGCTTGGAGGGGATGGAAGCTTTCTTT. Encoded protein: CASSLEGMEAFF.

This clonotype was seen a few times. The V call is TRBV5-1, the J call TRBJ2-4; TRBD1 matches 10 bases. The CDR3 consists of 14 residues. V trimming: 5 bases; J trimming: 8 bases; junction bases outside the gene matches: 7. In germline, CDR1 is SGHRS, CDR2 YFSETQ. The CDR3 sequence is CASSGWDRGDIQYF. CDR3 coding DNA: TGCGCCAGCAGTGGTTGGGACAGGGGAGACATTCAGTACTTC.

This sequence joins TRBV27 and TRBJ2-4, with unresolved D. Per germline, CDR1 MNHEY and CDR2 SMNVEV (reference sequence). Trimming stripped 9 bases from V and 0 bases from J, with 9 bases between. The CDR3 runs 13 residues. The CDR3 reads CASGVLAKNIQYF. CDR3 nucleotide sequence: TGTGCCAGTGGGGTTTTAGCCAAAAACATTCAGTACTTC.

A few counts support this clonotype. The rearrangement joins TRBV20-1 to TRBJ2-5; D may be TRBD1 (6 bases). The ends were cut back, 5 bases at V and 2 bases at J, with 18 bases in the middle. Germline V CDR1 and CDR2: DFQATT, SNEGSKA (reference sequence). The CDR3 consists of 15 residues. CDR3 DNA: TGCAGTGCTTCCACAGGGTCTAGTCCGCAAGAGACCCAGTACTTC. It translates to CSASTGSSPQETQYF.

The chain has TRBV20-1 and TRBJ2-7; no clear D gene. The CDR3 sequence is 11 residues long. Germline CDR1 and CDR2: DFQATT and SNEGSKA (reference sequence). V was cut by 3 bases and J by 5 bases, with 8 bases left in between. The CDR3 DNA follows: TGCAGTGCTAGTGAACCCGACGAGCAGTACTTC. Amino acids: CSASEPDEQYF.

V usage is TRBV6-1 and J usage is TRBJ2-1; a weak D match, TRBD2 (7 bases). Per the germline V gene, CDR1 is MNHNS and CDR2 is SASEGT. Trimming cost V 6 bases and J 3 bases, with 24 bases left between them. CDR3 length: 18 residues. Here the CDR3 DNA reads TGTGCCAGCAGACCCGGGGGCGTTTTGGGAGGGGTCTACAATGAGCAGTTCTTC. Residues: CASRPGGVLGGVYNEQFF.

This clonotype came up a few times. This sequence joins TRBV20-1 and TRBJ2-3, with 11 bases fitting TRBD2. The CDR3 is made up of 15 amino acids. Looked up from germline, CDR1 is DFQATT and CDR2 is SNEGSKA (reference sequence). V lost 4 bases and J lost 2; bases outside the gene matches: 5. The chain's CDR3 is CSAKGLAVHTDTQYF. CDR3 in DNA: TGCAGTGCTAAGGGACTAGCGGTACACACAGATACGCAGTATTTT.

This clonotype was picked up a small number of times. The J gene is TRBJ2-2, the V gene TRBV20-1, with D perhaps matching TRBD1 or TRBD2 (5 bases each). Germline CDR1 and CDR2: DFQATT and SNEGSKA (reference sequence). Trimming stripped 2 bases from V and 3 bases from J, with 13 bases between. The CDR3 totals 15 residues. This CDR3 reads CSARWTSGYTGELFF. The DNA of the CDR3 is TGCAGTGCTAGATGGACATCGGGGTACACCGGGGAGCTGTTTTTT.

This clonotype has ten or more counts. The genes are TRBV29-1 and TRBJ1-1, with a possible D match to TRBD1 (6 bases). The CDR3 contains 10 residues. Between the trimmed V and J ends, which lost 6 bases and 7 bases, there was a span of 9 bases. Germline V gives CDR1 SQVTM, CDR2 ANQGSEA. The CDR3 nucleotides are TGCAGCGTCGGGACATTTGAAGCTTTCTTT. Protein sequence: CSVGTFEAFF.

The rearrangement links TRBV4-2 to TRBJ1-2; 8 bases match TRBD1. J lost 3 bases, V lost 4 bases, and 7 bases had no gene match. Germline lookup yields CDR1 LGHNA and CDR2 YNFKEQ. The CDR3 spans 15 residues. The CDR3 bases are TGTGCCAGCAGCCCCTTGGACAGGGCTGACTATGGCTACACCTTC. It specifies CASSPLDRADYGYTF.

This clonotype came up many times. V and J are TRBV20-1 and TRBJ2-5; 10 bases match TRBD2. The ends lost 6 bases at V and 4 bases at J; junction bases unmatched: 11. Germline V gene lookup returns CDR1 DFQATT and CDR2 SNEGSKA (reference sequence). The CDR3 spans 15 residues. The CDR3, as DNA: TGCAGTGCACGGAGCGGGAGGGGAGCCCGAGAGACCCAGTACTTC. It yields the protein CSARSGRGARETQYF.

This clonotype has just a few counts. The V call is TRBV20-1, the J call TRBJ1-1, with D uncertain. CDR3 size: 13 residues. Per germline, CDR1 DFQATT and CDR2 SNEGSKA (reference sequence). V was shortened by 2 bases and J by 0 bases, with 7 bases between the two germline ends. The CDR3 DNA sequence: TGCAGTGCTAGAAGACGGATGAACACTGAAGCTTTCTTT. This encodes CSARRRMNTEAFF.

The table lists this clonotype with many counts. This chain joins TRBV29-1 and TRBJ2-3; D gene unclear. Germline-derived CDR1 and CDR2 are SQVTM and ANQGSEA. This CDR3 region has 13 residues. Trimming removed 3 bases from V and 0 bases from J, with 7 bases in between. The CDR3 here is CSVDADSTDTQYF. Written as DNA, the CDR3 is TGCAGCGTTGACGCAGATAGCACAGATACGCAGTATTTT.

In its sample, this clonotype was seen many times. CDR3 sequence: CASSGTPSSSSPLHF. As DNA, the CDR3 is TGTGCCAGTTCCGGGACCCCTTCGAGTAGTTCACCCCTCCACTTT. V gene TRBV28 combines with J gene TRBJ1-6, with D possibly TRBD1 on 5 matching bases. The CDR3 extends over 15 amino acids. The V and J ends lost 9 bases and 9 bases respectively, with 21 bases between them. Per the germline V gene, CDR1 is MDHEN and CDR2 is SYDVKM.

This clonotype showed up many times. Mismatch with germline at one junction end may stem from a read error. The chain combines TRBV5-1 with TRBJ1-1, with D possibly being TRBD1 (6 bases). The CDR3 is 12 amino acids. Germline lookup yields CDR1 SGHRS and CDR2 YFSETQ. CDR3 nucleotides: TGTGCCAGCAGTTTCACAGGGACTGAAGCTTTCTTT. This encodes CASSFTGTEAFF.

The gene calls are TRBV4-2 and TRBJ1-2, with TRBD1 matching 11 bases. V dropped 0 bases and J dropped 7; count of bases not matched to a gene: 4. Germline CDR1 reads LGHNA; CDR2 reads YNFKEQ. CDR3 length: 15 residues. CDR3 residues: CASSQEADRGLGYTF. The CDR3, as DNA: TGTGCCAGCAGCCAAGAAGCGGACAGGGGGCTTGGCTACACCTTC.

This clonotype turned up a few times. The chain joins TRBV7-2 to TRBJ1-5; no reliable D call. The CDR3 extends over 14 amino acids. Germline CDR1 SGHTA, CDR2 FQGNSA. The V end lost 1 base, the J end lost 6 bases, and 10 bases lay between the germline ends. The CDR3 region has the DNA TGTGCCAGCAGCTTAGGAAGTATGAGTCAGCCCCAGCATTTT. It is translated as CASSLGSMSQPQHF.

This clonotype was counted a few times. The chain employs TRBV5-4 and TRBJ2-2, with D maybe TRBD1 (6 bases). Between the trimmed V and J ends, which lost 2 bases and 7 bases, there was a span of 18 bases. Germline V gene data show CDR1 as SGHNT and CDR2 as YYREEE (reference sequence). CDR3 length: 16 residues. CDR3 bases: TGTGCCAGCAGCTTATTCAGGGGAGTTAGCGTCGGGGAGCTGTTTTTT. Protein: CASSLFRGVSVGELFF. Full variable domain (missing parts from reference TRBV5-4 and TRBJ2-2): ETGVTQSPTHLIKTRGQQVTLRCSSQSGHNTVSWYQQALGQGPQFIFQYYREEENGRGNFPPRFSGLQFPNYSSELNVNALELDDSALYLCASSLFRGVSVGELFFGEGSRLTVL.

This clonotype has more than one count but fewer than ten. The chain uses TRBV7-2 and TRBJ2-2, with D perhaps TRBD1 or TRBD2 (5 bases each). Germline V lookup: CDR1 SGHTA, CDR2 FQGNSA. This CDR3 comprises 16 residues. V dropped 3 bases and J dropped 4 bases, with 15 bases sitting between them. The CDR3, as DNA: TGTGCCAGCAGCTTTTTCGGGACGGGAACCACCGGGGAGCTGTTTTTT. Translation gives CASSFFGTGTTGELFF. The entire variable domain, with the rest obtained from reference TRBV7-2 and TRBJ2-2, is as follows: GAGVSQSPSNKVTEKGKDVELRCDPISGHTALYWYRQSLGQGLEFLIYFQGNSAPDKSGLPSDRFSAERTGGSVSTLTIQRTQQEDSAVYLCASSFFGTGTTGELFFGEGSRLTVL.

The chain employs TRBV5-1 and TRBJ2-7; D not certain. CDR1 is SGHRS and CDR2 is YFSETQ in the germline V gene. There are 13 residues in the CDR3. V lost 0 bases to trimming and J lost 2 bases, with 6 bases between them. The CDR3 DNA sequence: TGCGCCAGCAGCTTGGAACCGCCCTACGAGCAGTACTTC. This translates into CASSLEPPYEQYF.